Below, 10 T cell receptor beta chains from the same sample are listed, as sequenced in a study of neurological immune-mediated disorders. One entry per CDR3 protein, called by TCRdb with MiXCR from the 5' RACE reads. The table records about 38,000 distinct CDR3 sequences, 4% to 5.5% of them present only once. The sequencing sample was made of CD4+ T cells from blood. These receptors all come from a man aged 18-30 years in good health.

This clonotype has at least ten counts. The gene calls are TRBV25-1 and TRBJ1-5, with D maybe TRBD1 (6 bases). Trimming pared 6 bases from V and 2 bases from J, leaving 17 bases between. There are 16 residues in the CDR3. Per germline, CDR1 MGHDK and CDR2 SYGVNS. The CDR3 DNA follows: TGTGCCAGCAGCGAAGGGGGGCGGGGCGGCAATCAGCCCCAGCATTTT. It yields the protein CASSEGGRGGNQPQHF.

The chain employs TRBV10-2 and TRBJ1-1, with D possibly matching TRBD1 (5 bases). This CDR3 is built from 11 residues. V gave up 6 bases and J gave up 6 bases, with 8 bases separating them. Germline CDR1 reads WSHSY; CDR2 reads SAAADI. The CDR3 loop is CASRGDSEAFF. The CDR3 coding sequence is TGCGCCAGCAGGGGGGACTCTGAAGCTTTCTTT.

This clonotype was observed many times. This chain links TRBV20-1 with TRBJ1-1; D is uncertain. V was clipped by 6 bases and J by 1 base, with 12 bases between them. The CDR3 extends over 13 amino acids. The V gene's germline CDR1 is DFQATT and CDR2 SNEGSKA (reference sequence). CDR3 loop: CSAFGSGNTEAFF. In DNA, the CDR3 is TGCAGTGCCTTTGGGTCGGGGAACACTGAAGCTTTCTTT.

This clonotype was picked up many times. The chain links TRBV7-2 to TRBJ2-2; no definite D call. Trimming removed 6 bases from V and 7 bases from J, with 15 bases in between. Germline CDR1 and CDR2: SGHTA and FQGNSA. The CDR3 is 14 residues long. This CDR3 is CASRPGSLSGELFF. CDR3 bases: TGTGCCAGCAGGCCCGGGTCCCTGAGCGGGGAGCTGTTTTTT.

This clonotype has at least ten counts. The chain joins TRBV5-1 to TRBJ1-1; the D is unclear. Looked up from germline, CDR1 is SGHRS and CDR2 is YFSETQ. This CDR3 region has 13 residues. Trimming took 2 bases from V and 1 from J, leaving 6 bases between them. Here the CDR3 DNA reads TGCGCCAGCAGCTTTGGATGGAACACTGAAGCTTTCTTT. It is translated as CASSFGWNTEAFF.

This clonotype has a count of ten or more. The CDR3 coding sequence is TGTGCCAGCAGCGGGAGGGAAAAACTGTTTTTT. Amino acids: CASSGREKLFF. V usage is TRBV7-8 and J usage is TRBJ1-4; no firm D call. The germline V gene has CDR1 SGHVS and CDR2 FQNEAQ. The V gene lost 5 bases and the J gene lost 8 bases, with 6 bases spanning the gap. The CDR3 is 11 amino acids.

This clonotype was seen repeatedly, ten times or more. The chain uses TRBV5-1 and TRBJ2-3; a possible D gene is TRBD2 (5 bases). V lost 4 bases and J lost 0, with 18 bases in between. The germline V gene has CDR1 SGHRS and CDR2 YFSETQ. The CDR3 is 17 residues long. The CDR3 protein is CASSDPADFRSTDTQYF. The CDR3 nucleotides are TGCGCCAGCAGCGATCCCGCGGACTTTCGTAGCACAGATACGCAGTATTTT.

In this sample, this clonotype turned up many times. The CDR3 protein is CSASWPGATIEAFF. In DNA form, the CDR3 reads TGCAGTGCTAGTTGGCCAGGGGCGACGATAGAAGCTTTCTTT. The chain is built from TRBV20-1 and TRBJ1-1, with TRBD1 as a possible D gene (6 bases). The CDR3 is 14 amino acids. V lost 3 bases and J lost 8, with 19 bases in between. Germline V gene lookup returns CDR1 DFQATT and CDR2 SNEGSKA (reference sequence).

This clonotype was detected ten times or more. The CDR3 DNA follows: TGTGCCAGCAGTCCCACCACAGGGCAAGGGGGAAAAGCTTTCTTT. This encodes CASSPTTGQGGKAFF. This chain links TRBV6-5 with TRBJ1-1, with D possibly TRBD1 on 6 matching bases. CDR1 and CDR2 (germline): MNHEY, SVGAGI. V was cut by 5 bases and J by 9 bases, with 22 bases left in between. CDR3 length: 15 residues.

Many counts were recorded for this clonotype. This chain connects TRBV9 to TRBJ1-2; a possible D gene is TRBD1 (5 bases). The length of the CDR3 is 14 residues. Germline V gene lookup returns CDR1 SGDLS and CDR2 YYNGEE. Deletions cut 0 bases from V and 7 bases from J, with 13 bases between. CDR3 sequence: CASSVGQGSVGYTF. The CDR3 DNA is TGTGCCAGCAGCGTAGGGCAGGGATCGGTTGGCTACACCTTC.